These 5 T cell receptor beta chains came from one sample sequenced in a study of shared clonotypes between healthy human individuals. CD8 cells classed as naive were CD45RO-negative and positively selected for CCR7, excluding terminally differentiated effector memory CD45RA+ cells. Assay used: immunoSEQ multiplex PCR; TCRdb lists only in-frame clones, some missing. Seen here are roughly 650,000 clones, approximately 96% observed once, and the top ten hold 0.11%. Material: naive CD8+ T cells sorted from blood. Receptors originate from a woman in her twenties or thirties in good health.

The genes are TRBV5-8 and TRBJ1-1; TRBD1 is a possible D gene (5 bases). This CDR3 region has 17 residues. Trimming stripped 1 base from V and 2 bases from J, with 18 bases between. Germline-derived CDR1 and CDR2 are SGHTS and YDEGEE. This CDR3 reads CASSLLYLAGYNTEAFF. The CDR3 nucleotides are TGTGCCAGCAGCTTGTTATACCTTGCAGGGTACAACACTGAAGCTTTCTTT. Together with reference TRBV5-8 and TRBJ1-1, the CDR3 gives the full variable domain: EAGVTQSPTHLIKTRGQQATLRCSPISGHTSVYWYQQALGLGLQFLLWYDEGEERNRGNFPPRFSGRQFPNYSSELNVNALELEDSALYLCASSLLYLAGYNTEAFFGQGTRLTVV.

The V call is TRBV15, the J call TRBJ1-3, with no clear D. The germline V and J ends were trimmed by 2 bases and 0 bases, with 8 bases remaining between them. The CDR3 has 15 residues. Germline V gene data show CDR1 as LNHNV and CDR2 as YYDKDF (reference sequence). The DNA of the CDR3 is TGTGCCACCAGCAGATTCAGGAGCTCTGGAAACACCATATATTTT. It yields the protein CATSRFRSSGNTIYF.

The chain carries TRBV7-9 and TRBJ2-7; possible D gene TRBD1, 5 bases. The V end lost 1 base, the J end lost 3 bases, and 10 bases lay between the germline ends. CDR1 is SEHNR and CDR2 is FQNEAQ in the germline V gene (reference sequence). The CDR3 consists of 14 residues. The CDR3 sequence is CASSLEGSGYEQYF. The CDR3 DNA follows: TGTGCCAGCAGCTTAGAGGGGTCAGGCTACGAGCAGTACTTC.

This rearrangement joins TRBV19 to TRBJ1-4; D gene ambiguous. The V gene's germline CDR1 is LNHDA and CDR2 SQIVND (reference sequence). The CDR3 contains 15 residues. The V end was cut by 1 base, the J end by 7 bases, with 13 bases between. The DNA of the CDR3 is TGTGCCAGTAGTATAGCGGGGAGGCCAGCTGAAAAACTGTTTTTT. This codes for CASSIAGRPAEKLFF.

This clone has a single count. This chain connects TRBV4-2 to TRBJ1-1; D possibly corresponds to TRBD1 (6 bases). CDR1 is LGHNA and CDR2 is YNFKEQ in the germline V gene. Deletions cut 5 bases from V and 8 bases from J, with 9 bases between. The CDR3 contains 11 residues. In DNA, the CDR3 is TGTGCCAGCAGCTCCGGGACAGAAGCTTTCTTT. Protein: CASSSGTEAFF.